The entry that follows covers one T cell receptor (beta chain) sequence. Its specificity is not known. This sample is part of a study of cytomegalovirus exposure and HLA in healthy donors. The PCR made use of 60 Vbeta and 13 Jbeta primers. TCRdb keeps only in-frame clones here, not all; method: immunoSEQ multiplex PCR. Counted here are 150,000 to 200,000 clones, 65% to 80% occurring once; the ten biggest clones make up 1.6%. Germline CDR1 and CDR2: SGHRS and YFSETQ. Trimming took off 4 bases at V and 8 bases at J, with 18 bases between the two ends. The CDR3 runs to 14 residues. Notes on the study in general: Later analysis suggested most CMV-associated TCR beta chains were HLA-restricted. Only CMV serostatus was available as immune exposure information. One later analysis reportedly identified an Asian-associated ancestry cluster that showed fewer N-insertions than the roughly 620-donor mean. Rates of TCR association differed by HLA locus in a later analysis, with DRB1 highest and HLA-C lowest.

This TCR was recovered from a woman between 25 and 40 years old in good health and CMV-seronegative. V usage is TRBV5-1 and J usage is TRBJ1-2; D is possibly TRBD1 (5 bases). The sample consisted of PBMCs. The CDR3 here is CASSPVAGGEGYTF. The CDR3 DNA reads TGCGCCAGCAGCCCGGTGGCGGGGGGTGAGGGCTACACCTTC.